The 24 T cell receptor beta chains in this list originate from one sample, sequenced in a study of radiation and T cells in renal cell carcinoma. This table comes from immunoSEQ multiplex PCR, and its TCRdb copy is limited to in-frame clones, with some not included. The table includes some 150,000 clones, 75% to 90% detected once. Noted time point: blood 4 weeks post-SBRT, at nephrectomy. Treatment specified: 15 Gy SBRT to primary tumor, nephrectomy 4 weeks later. The sample was blood, taken from a patient whose treatment included radiotherapy and nephrectomy. These receptors came from a woman in her forties or fifties with renal cell carcinoma.

This chain connects TRBV9 to TRBJ2-4; possible D gene TRBD2, 6 bases. V was clipped by 3 bases and J by 9 bases, with 22 bases between them. This CDR3 has 16 residues. Germline V lookup: CDR1 SGDLS, CDR2 YYNGEE. For the CDR3, the DNA is TGTGCCAGCAGCGCCCCTATCGGGACTGAGAATGGCATTCAGTACTTC. Protein sequence: CASSAPIGTENGIQYF.

This clone appeared a single time. The J gene is TRBJ1-5, the V gene TRBV19; D unresolved. The V gene lost 6 bases and the J gene lost 5 bases, with 11 bases spanning the gap. This CDR3 is 13 amino acids long. Germline V gene data show CDR1 as LNHDA and CDR2 as SQIVND (reference sequence). CDR3 DNA: TGTGCCAGTAGGGATGCCCCGGATCAGCCCCAGCATTTT. It codes for CASRDAPDQPQHF.

This chain links TRBV6-1 with TRBJ2-4, with 7 bases aligning to TRBD1. The CDR3 sequence is 16 residues long. Germline-derived CDR1 and CDR2 are MNHNS and SASEGT. V was clipped by 4 bases and J by 1 base; unmatched bases: 7. This chain's CDR3 is CASSARGLQAKNIQYF. The CDR3 DNA reads as TGTGCCAGCAGTGCTAGGGGGCTGCAGGCCAAAAACATTCAGTACTTC.

The rearrangement links TRBV28 to TRBJ1-2, with D tentatively TRBD1 (5 bases). CDR3 length equals 14 residues. Germline V gives CDR1 MDHEN, CDR2 SYDVKM. The germline V and J ends were trimmed by 5 bases and 5 bases, with 15 bases remaining between them. Here the CDR3 DNA reads TGTGCCAGCAGTCCTCGATGGGGCGGTTATGGCTACACCTTC. Residues: CASSPRWGGYGYTF.

The J gene is TRBJ1-6, the V gene TRBV15, with D tentatively TRBD1 (5 bases). The length of the CDR3 is 13 residues. V was clipped by 0 bases and J by 14 bases, with 11 bases between them. CDR1 is LNHNV, CDR2 YYDKDF, per germline (reference sequence). The CDR3 protein is CATSRDLVGALHF. In DNA, the CDR3 is TGTGCCACCAGCAGAGATCTTGTAGGGGCCCTCCACTTT.

V usage is TRBV5-1 and J usage is TRBJ2-1; 8 bases map to TRBD1. J lost 8 bases, V lost 0 bases, and 10 bases had no gene match. The germline V gene has CDR1 SGHRS and CDR2 YFSETQ. This CDR3 is 16 amino acids long. The DNA of the CDR3 is TGCGCCAGCAGCTTGGCCCCAGGACAGGGAATCGATGAGCAGTTCTTC. Translating it yields CASSLAPGQGIDEQFF.

The V gene is TRBV29-1, the J gene TRBJ2-5, with TRBD1 matching 7 bases. Per the germline V gene, CDR1 is SQVTM and CDR2 is ANQGSEA. The CDR3 is 14 residues long. V lost 6 bases to trimming and J lost 3 bases; unmatched junction nucleotides: 10. In DNA form, the CDR3 reads TGCAGCGTCTCTCCCCTAGACAGGGAAGAGACCCAGTACTTC. It specifies CSVSPLDREETQYF.

J is TRBJ2-1 and V is TRBV9, with D uncertain. The germline V gene has CDR1 SGDLS and CDR2 YYNGEE. The length of the CDR3 is 15 residues. Trimming left V 4 bases short and J 5 bases short, with 16 bases between. The CDR3 is CASSLSAATDNEQFF. In DNA form, the CDR3 reads TGTGCCAGCAGCCTGAGCGCGGCAACAGACAATGAGCAGTTCTTC.

This chain joins TRBV6-6 and TRBJ2-7; 10 bases fit TRBD1. V lost 5 bases, J lost 4 bases, and 8 bases stayed unmatched. The CDR3 totals 15 residues. Germline V gene lookup returns CDR1 MNHNY and CDR2 SVGAGI (reference sequence). CDR3 DNA: TGTGCCAGCAGTACCCCGGGACAGGGGAAGTACGAGCAGTACTTC. Translating gives CASSTPGQGKYEQYF.

The CDR3 region is CAWRGSYNSPLHF. The CDR3 DNA is TGTGCCTGGAGAGGAAGTTATAATTCACCCCTCCACTTT. The rearrangement uses TRBV30 and TRBJ1-6, with D hard to call. Germline V lookup: CDR1 GTSNPN, CDR2 SVGIG (reference sequence). CDR3 size: 13 residues. Between the trimmed V and J ends, which lost 3 bases and 4 bases, there was a span of 7 bases.

The genes are TRBV10-3 and TRBJ2-7; TRBD2 agrees at 10 bases. This CDR3 contains 14 residues. With 8 bases clipped from V and 5 bases from J, the junction kept 9 bases outside the gene matches. Per the germline V gene, CDR1 is ENHRY and CDR2 is SYGVKD. CDR3 sequence reads: CAISASGSIDEQYF. DNA of the CDR3: TGTGCCATCTCCGCTAGCGGGAGTATCGACGAGCAGTACTTC.

The V gene is TRBV10-3, the J gene TRBJ2-7; 9 nucleotides agree with TRBD2. J was trimmed by 10 bases and V by 10 bases; bases with no gene match: 11. Germline values: CDR1 ENHRY, CDR2 SYGVKD. This CDR3 comprises 12 residues. The CDR3 nucleotides read TGTGCCACCCAGACTAGCGGCCAGGGACAGTACTTC. Residues: CATQTSGQGQYF.

In nucleotides, the CDR3 is TGCGCCAGCCGACTAGCGAGCAACACCGGGGAGCTGTTTTTT. This sequence encodes CASRLASNTGELFF. The V gene is TRBV5-1, the J gene TRBJ2-2; 8 bases fit TRBD2. Germline values: CDR1 SGHRS, CDR2 YFSETQ. V lost 7 bases and J lost 2; bases outside the gene matches: 4. The length of the CDR3 is 14 residues.

The chain recombines TRBV15 with TRBJ1-5; D possibly corresponds to TRBD1 (5 bases). This CDR3 spans 14 amino acids. V was shortened by 6 bases and J by 2 bases, with 11 bases between the two germline ends. The germline CDR1 and CDR2 sequences are LNHNV and YYDKDF (reference sequence). The CDR3 bases are TGTGCCACCAGTAAAGGGGACGGCAATCAGCCCCAGCATTTT. Translated, it gives CATSKGDGNQPQHF.

The CDR3 DNA reads TGTGCCAGCAGTCGGACGGGCTACAATGAGCAGTTCTTC. Translated, it gives CASSRTGYNEQFF. This sequence joins TRBV2 and TRBJ2-1; D not resolved. The V end was cut by 5 bases, the J end by 3 bases, with 8 bases between. The CDR3 spans 13 residues. Germline V CDR1 and CDR2: SNHLY, FYNNEI.

The chain recombines TRBV6-6 with TRBJ2-3; unclear D gene. The germline gives CDR1 MNHNY, CDR2 SVGAGI (reference sequence). V dropped 2 bases and J dropped 2 bases, with 11 bases sitting between them. The CDR3 is 15 residues long. CDR3: CASSYARQATDTQYF. The CDR3 bases are TGTGCCAGCAGTTACGCCAGGCAGGCCACAGATACGCAGTATTTT.

The chain is built from TRBV7-9 and TRBJ1-1; D is perhaps TRBD1 (5 bases). This CDR3 has 15 amino acids. Trimming took 4 bases from V and 0 from J, leaving 12 bases between them. CDR1 and CDR2 from the germline V gene are SEHNR and FQNEAQ (reference sequence). CDR3 in DNA: TGTGCCAGCAGCTCTCAAAGAGGGGTGAACACTGAAGCTTTCTTT. This encodes CASSSQRGVNTEAFF.

This chain connects TRBV6-4 to TRBJ2-1; TRBD2 matches 9 bases. J gave up 5 bases and V 6 bases, and 8 bases lay outside the gene matches. This CDR3 is 15 amino acids long. Per germline, CDR1 MRHNA and CDR2 SNTAGT. The CDR3: CASSLTSGGHNEQFF. CDR3 coding DNA: TGTGCCAGCAGCTTGACTAGCGGAGGGCACAATGAGCAGTTCTTC.

V usage is TRBV27 and J usage is TRBJ2-2, with D perhaps given as TRBD1 or TRBD2 (5 bases each). Germline CDR1 MNHEY, CDR2 SMNVEV (reference sequence). V was clipped by 2 bases and J by 7 bases, with 14 bases between them. The CDR3 is 15 residues long. The CDR3 protein is CASSLRDWDLGELFF. Here the CDR3 DNA reads TGTGCCAGCAGTTTACGAGACTGGGACCTCGGGGAGCTGTTTTTT.

The count of this clone is one. The sample contains more than one DNA sequence encoding this CDR3. The chain uses TRBV5-1 and TRBJ2-3, with a tentative D call TRBD1 (5 bases). Germline V lookup: CDR1 SGHRS, CDR2 YFSETQ. Trimming took off 0 bases at V and 0 bases at J, with 5 bases between the two ends. The CDR3 has 14 amino acids. CDR3 in amino acids: CASSLEGSTDTQYF. Here the CDR3 DNA reads TGCGCCAGCAGCTTGGAGGGGAGCACAGATACGCAGTATTTT.

The chain employs TRBV7-2 and TRBJ1-4; 8 positions agree with TRBD1. The CDR3 runs to 15 residues. Germline trimming cut 1 base from V and 7 bases from J; bases unmatched to any gene: 5. From germline, CDR1 is SGHTA and CDR2 FQGNSA. The chain's CDR3 is CASSLGGQGGEKLFF. CDR3 DNA sequence: TGTGCCAGCAGCTTAGGCGGACAGGGAGGTGAAAAACTGTTTTTT.

The V gene is TRBV19, the J gene TRBJ1-5; D unclear. The CDR3 totals 14 residues. Germline V gene sequence: CDR1 LNHDA, CDR2 SQIVND (reference sequence). V was pared by 3 bases and J by 2 bases, with 8 bases between. The CDR3 sequence is CASSIRERNQPQHF. Written as DNA, the CDR3 is TGTGCCAGTAGTATTAGAGAGCGCAATCAGCCCCAGCATTTT. Drawing the rest from reference TRBV19 and TRBJ1-5, the complete variable domain is DGGITQSPKYLFRKEGQNVTLSCEQNLNHDAMYWYRQDPGQGLRLIYYSQIVNDFQKGDIAEGYSVSREKKESFPLTVTSAQKNPTAFYLCASSIRERNQPQHFGDGTRLSIL.

The chain is built from TRBV9 and TRBJ2-2; either TRBD1 or TRBD2 may fit D (6 bases each). Looked up from germline, CDR1 is SGDLS and CDR2 is YYNGEE. The CDR3 has 15 residues. Deletions cut 0 bases from V and 7 bases from J, with 13 bases between. The CDR3 loop is CASSVGGGGNGELFF. In nucleotides, the CDR3 is TGTGCCAGCAGCGTAGGTGGAGGGGGGAACGGGGAGCTGTTTTTT.

The V gene is TRBV19, the J gene TRBJ1-1, with a tentative D call TRBD1 (6 bases). V gave up 2 bases and J gave up 2 bases, with 18 bases separating them. The CDR3 runs 17 residues. Germline CDR1 and CDR2: LNHDA and SQIVND (reference sequence). CDR3 in DNA: TGTGCCAGTAGTATAAGGGGGGGGCAGGGTACCAACACTGAAGCTTTCTTT. Residues: CASSIRGGQGTNTEAFF.